This T cell receptor beta chain is drawn from a study of beta chain features in type 1 diabetes. General study findings and limits: TCRB CDR3 length was moderately but significantly reduced in all four CD4+ subsets of Type 1 diabetes patients.

The investigators reverse transcribed all of the isolated RNA, so they sequenced expressed TCRB transcripts. TCRdb's table, derived via immunoSEQ multiplex PCR, lists solely in-frame clones and lacks some. Of under 200,000 clones in the sample, about a tenth were seen once. The V and J ends lost 7 bases and 10 bases, in that order; junction bases with no gene match: 3. The CDR3 is 11 amino acids. Germline assignment: CDR1 MDHEN and CDR2 SYDVKM. This clone occurred a few times. The antigen is unknown. The material sequenced was central memory CD4+ T cells from blood. This sequence joins TRBV28 and TRBJ2-1; TRBD1 matches at 8 bases. This clonotype was sampled from a man aged 30 to 45 with type 1 diabetes. The CDR3 here is CASTDRGEQFF. CDR3 coding DNA: TGTGCCAGCACCGACAGGGGCGAGCAGTTCTTC.